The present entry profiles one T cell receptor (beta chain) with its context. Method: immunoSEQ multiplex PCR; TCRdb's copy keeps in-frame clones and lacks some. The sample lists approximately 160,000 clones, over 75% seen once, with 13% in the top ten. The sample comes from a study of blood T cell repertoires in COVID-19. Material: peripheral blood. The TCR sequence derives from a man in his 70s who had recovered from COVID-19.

The CDR3 DNA reads TGTGCCTGGAGTGTACTTGGGACTAGCGGCTACAATGAGCAGTTCTTC. Protein: CAWSVLGTSGYNEQFF. The chain carries TRBV30 and TRBJ2-1, with 11 bases identical to TRBD2. The germline gives CDR1 GTSNPN, CDR2 SVGIG (reference sequence). Trimming took 0 bases from V and 3 from J; bases not matched to a gene: 4. This CDR3 region has 16 residues. The complete variable domain, with remaining parts taken from reference TRBV30 and TRBJ2-1, reads SQTIHQWPATLVQPVGSPLSLECTVEGTSNPNLYWYRQAAGRGLQLLFYSVGIGQISSEVPQNLSASRPQDRQFILSSKKLLLSDSGFYLCAWSVLGTSGYNEQFFGPGTRLTVL.